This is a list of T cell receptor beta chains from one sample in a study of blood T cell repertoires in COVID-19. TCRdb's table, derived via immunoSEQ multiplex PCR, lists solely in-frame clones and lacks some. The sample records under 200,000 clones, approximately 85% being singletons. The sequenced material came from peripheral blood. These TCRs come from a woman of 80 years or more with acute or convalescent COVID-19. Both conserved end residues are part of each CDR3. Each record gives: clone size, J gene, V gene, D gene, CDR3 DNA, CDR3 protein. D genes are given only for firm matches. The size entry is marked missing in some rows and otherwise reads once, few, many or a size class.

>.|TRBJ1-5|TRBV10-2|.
TGCGCCAGCAGCGCCTACCGGGACACCAATCAGCCCCAGCATTTT
CASSAYRDTNQPQHF
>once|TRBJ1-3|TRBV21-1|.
TGTGCCAGCAATCCTACAGGGAACTCTGGAAACACCATATATTTT
CASNPTGNSGNTIYF
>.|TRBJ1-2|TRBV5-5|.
TGTGCCAGCATCAACCCCGGTGGCGGCTATGGCTACACCTTC
CASINPGGGYGYTF
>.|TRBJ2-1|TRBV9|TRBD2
TGTGCCAGCAGCGTATGGGCGGGAGGCCCGGATGAGCAGTTCTTC
CASSVWAGGPDEQFF
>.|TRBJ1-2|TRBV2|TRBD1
TGTGCCAGCAGTGGGACAGGGGTAGGAGGCTACACCTTC
CASSGTGVGGYTF
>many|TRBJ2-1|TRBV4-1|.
TGCGCCAGCAGCAACACCATTCAGCAGTTCTTC
CASSNTIQQFF
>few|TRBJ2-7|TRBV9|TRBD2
TGTGCCAGCAGCGCTAGCGGGATCCACGAGCAGTACTTC
CASSASGIHEQYF
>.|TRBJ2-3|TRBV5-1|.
TGCGCCAGCACCCTGGGGGGGGCTAGCACAGATACGCAGTATTTT
CASTLGGASTDTQYF
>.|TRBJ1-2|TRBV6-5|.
TGTGCCAGCAGTTACGTTCCAGGGGAGGGCTATGGCTACACCTTC
CASSYVPGEGYGYTF
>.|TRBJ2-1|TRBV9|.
TGTGCCAGCAGCGTAGGGGGGCTGTTCCTCTCCTACAATGAGCAGTTCTTC
CASSVGGLFLSYNEQFF
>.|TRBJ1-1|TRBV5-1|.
TGCGCCAGCAGCTTGGGGGCAGGATTGAACACTGAAGCTTTCTTT
CASSLGAGLNTEAFF
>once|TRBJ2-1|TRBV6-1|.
TGTGCCAGCAGTGTCCCCTACAGGGAACCCCCGCACAATGAGCAGTTCTTC
CASSVPYREPPHNEQFF
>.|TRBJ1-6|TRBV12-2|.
TGTGCAAGTCGCTTAGAGACAGGGGATACCTATAATTCACCCCTCCACTTT
CASRLETGDTYNSPLHF
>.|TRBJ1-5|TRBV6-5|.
TGTGCCAGCAGTCTACAGCTTCTCAATCAGCCCCAGCATTTT
CASSLQLLNQPQHF
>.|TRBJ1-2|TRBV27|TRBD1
TGTGCCAGCAGCCGGACCGGGACAGGGCCCTATGGCTACACCTTC
CASSRTGTGPYGYTF
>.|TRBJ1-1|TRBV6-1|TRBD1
TGTGCCAGCAGTGAATGGGCAGGGGGAGTCACTGAAGCTTTCTTT
CASSEWAGGVTEAFF
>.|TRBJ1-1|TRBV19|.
TGTGCCAGTAGTTTTGCGAGGGACACTGAAGCTTTCTTT
CASSFARDTEAFF
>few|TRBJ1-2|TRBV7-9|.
TGTGCCAGCAGCTTAGGACTGAGGAGTGGCTACACCTTC
CASSLGLRSGYTF
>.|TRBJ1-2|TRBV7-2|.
TGTGCCAGCAGCTTGACCGGGGGAGGACGGATCTATGGCTACACCTTC
CASSLTGGGRIYGYTF
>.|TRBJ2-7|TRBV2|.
TGTGCCAGCATGGGCAGCCCCCTCGAGCAGTACTTC
CASMGSPLEQYF
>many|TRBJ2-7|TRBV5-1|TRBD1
TGCGCCAGCAGCTTAGGGGGCCCCGCTTGGCAGTACTTC
CASSLGGPAWQYF
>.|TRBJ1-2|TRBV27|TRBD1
TGTGCCAGCAGTCAAAGACAGGGATATGGCTACACCTTC
CASSQRQGYGYTF
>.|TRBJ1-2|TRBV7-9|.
TGTGCCAGCAGCTTAGACCCCCACAGGAGCTATGGCTACACCTTC
CASSLDPHRSYGYTF